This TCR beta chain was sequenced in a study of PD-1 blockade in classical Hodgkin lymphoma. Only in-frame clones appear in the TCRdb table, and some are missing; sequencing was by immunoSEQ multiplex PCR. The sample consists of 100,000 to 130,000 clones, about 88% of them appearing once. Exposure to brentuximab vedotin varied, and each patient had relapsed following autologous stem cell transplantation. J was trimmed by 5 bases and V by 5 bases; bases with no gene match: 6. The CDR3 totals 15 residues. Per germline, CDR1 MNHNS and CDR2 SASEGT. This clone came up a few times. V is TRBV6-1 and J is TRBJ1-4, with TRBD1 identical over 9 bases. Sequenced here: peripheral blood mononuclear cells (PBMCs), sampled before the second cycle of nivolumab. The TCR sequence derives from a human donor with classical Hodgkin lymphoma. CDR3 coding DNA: TGTGCCAGCAGTACTCCGGGACAGGGAAATGAAAAACTGTTTTTT. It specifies CASSTPGQGNEKLFF.